Listed below are T cell receptor beta chains from one sample, sequenced in a study of cytotoxic CD8 clonotypes in ibrutinib-treated CLL. Only in-frame clones appear in the TCRdb table, and some are missing; sequencing was by immunoSEQ multiplex PCR. In the table there are 150,000 or so clones, approximately 75% of which are singletons. This specimen consisted of PBMCs, obtained after 12 months of ibrutinib treatment. The source of these receptors is a human donor with chronic lymphocytic leukemia. Both conserved end residues are part of each CDR3. Each record gives: clone size, J gene, V gene, D gene, CDR3 DNA, CDR3 protein. A D gene is named only where the DNA matches it firmly. Clone size appears in some rows only: once, few, many, or a class for an expanded clone.

- TRBJ2-5 TRBV7-2 TRBD2 TGTGCCAGCAGCCCGTCAGCGGGAGGGGCCAGGGTGACCCAGTACTTC CASSPSAGGARVTQYF
- TRBJ1-2 TRBV5-1 - TGCGCCAGCAGCTTGGGGACAGCGGGCTACACCTTC CASSLGTAGYTF
- TRBJ2-5 TRBV28 TRBD1 TGTGCCAGCACCTGGGGACAGCCCCAAGAGACCCAGTACTTC CASTWGQPQETQYF
- TRBJ1-2 TRBV27 TRBD1 TGTGCCAGCCGTGGGACAGTCTATGGCTACACCTTC CASRGTVYGYTF
- TRBJ2-7 TRBV7-9 - TGTGCCAGCAGCTTCCCCACGGGCCCAGCCACCGAGCAGTACTTC CASSFPTGPATEQYF
few TRBJ1-5 TRBV30 - TGTGCCTGGAGGAAGACAGATAGCAATCAGCCCCAGCATTTT CAWRKTDSNQPQHF
- TRBJ2-5 TRBV25-1 - TGTGCCAGCAGTGGCCAGGGAGAGACCCAGTACTTC CASSGQGETQYF
- TRBJ2-7 TRBV7-6 - TGTGCCAGCAGCTTATCTCTAGCGACGTACGAGCAGTACTTC CASSLSLATYEQYF
- TRBJ1-6 TRBV11-2 TRBD1 TGTGCCAGCAGCACCAGACAGGGTCATAATTCACCCCTCCACTTT CASSTRQGHNSPLHF
- TRBJ2-7 TRBV9 - TGTGCCAGCAGCGTAGTCGACTCCCTAGAGGGCTACGAGCAGTACTTC CASSVVDSLEGYEQYF
few TRBJ2-2 TRBV9 TRBD2 TGTGCCAGCAGCGACCGCCCGGGACTAGCGGGGGGGCCTAACACCGGGGAGCTGTTTTTT CASSDRPGLAGGPNTGELFF
- TRBJ2-7 TRBV4-2 TRBD2 TGTGCCAGCAGCCAAGATTGGGGACTAGCGGTTCCCTACGAGCAGTACTTC CASSQDWGLAVPYEQYF
- TRBJ1-1 TRBV6-1 - TGTGCCAGCAGTGAAAATACAGACGCTGAAGCTTTCTTT CASSENTDAEAFF
- TRBJ1-1 TRBV6-5 - TGTGCCAGCAGCTCAGGGGCGAAGGCTTTCTTT CASSSGAKAFF
- TRBJ2-7 TRBV27 - TGTGCCAGCAGTTTATCTCGGGTTTTCTACGAGCAGTACTTC CASSLSRVFYEQYF
- TRBJ1-6 TRBV7-9 - TGTGCCAGCAGCTCGAATTACAGTATTCGGACACCCCTCCACTTT CASSSNYSIRTPLHF
- TRBJ2-7 TRBV29-1 TRBD1 TGCAGCGTTGAGACAGGGGGATCCTACGAGCAGTACTTC CSVETGGSYEQYF
few TRBJ1-3 TRBV9 - TGTGCCAGCAGCGGAGGGAGCTCTGGAAACACCATATATTTT CASSGGSSGNTIYF
- TRBJ1-2 TRBV25-1 - TGTGCCAGCAGTGATTCGCAATTCTATGGCTACACCTTC CASSDSQFYGYTF
- TRBJ2-2 TRBV7-9 - TGTGCCAGCAGCTTAGGGGCCACCGGGGAGCTGTTTTTT CASSLGATGELFF
- TRBJ1-6 TRBV30 TRBD1 TGTGCCTGGAGTGTTGGGGCCTGGACAGGGGGTTCACCCCTCCACTTT CAWSVGAWTGGSPLHF
- TRBJ2-3 TRBV11-2 TRBD2 TGTGCCAGCAGCTACGCACTAGCGGGAGTGGATACGCAGTATTTT CASSYALAGVDTQYF
once TRBJ2-3 TRBV28 TRBD1 TGTGCCAGCAGTTCGGAGGACAGGAAAAGCACAGATACGCAGTATTTT CASSSEDRKSTDTQYF
- TRBJ2-3 TRBV20-1 - TGCAGTGCCCCCAAGGCAGATACGCAGTATTTT CSAPKADTQYF